This passage covers 18 T cell receptor beta chains from one sample sequenced in a study of T cell responses to AZD1222 COVID-19 vaccine. Using immunoSEQ multiplex PCR, the repertoire was profiled, and TCRdb retains in-frame clones only, with some absent. The repertoire holds about 180,000 clones, with 75% to 90% as singletons. The specimen comprised peripheral blood, sampled on day 0 of AZD1222 vaccination. The receptors stem from an adult in good health.

This chain links TRBV19 with TRBJ2-7; D is undetermined. The V end lost 10 bases, the J end lost 2 bases, and 15 bases lay between the germline ends. CDR1 is LNHDA and CDR2 is SQIVND in the germline V gene (reference sequence). This CDR3 spans 13 amino acids. CDR3 sequence: CATAGWETYEQYF. DNA of the CDR3: TGTGCCACCGCCGGTTGGGAAACCTACGAGCAGTACTTC.

The chain is built from TRBV20-1 and TRBJ1-1, with a tentative D call TRBD1 (5 bases). The CDR3 is 14 amino acids. The germline V and J ends were trimmed by 3 bases and 3 bases, with 14 bases remaining between them. Germline CDR1 and CDR2: DFQATT and SNEGSKA (reference sequence). The chain's CDR3 is CSASLVLGDTEAFF. CDR3 sequence (DNA): TGCAGTGCTAGTCTTGTGCTGGGGGACACTGAAGCTTTCTTT.

The CDR3 DNA sequence: TGCAGCGCTGGGACAGATGGCTACACCTTC. The encoded protein is CSAGTDGYTF. The chain links TRBV29-1 to TRBJ1-2; 7 bases line up with TRBD1. From germline, CDR1 is SQVTM and CDR2 ANQGSEA. The trim removed 7 bases at V and 6 bases at J, leaving 2 bases unmatched. The CDR3 covers 10 residues.

The chain carries TRBV3-1 (or the pseudogene TRBV3-2) and TRBJ2-7; the match to TRBD1 covers 8 bases. Germline V lookup: CDR1 LGHDT, CDR2 YNNKEL (reference sequence). The CDR3 loop spans 15 amino acids. The V segment lost 1 base and the J segment 3 bases; nucleotides outside the gene matches: 5. CDR3 in amino acids: CASSQGTGNLYEQYF. The CDR3 DNA reads as TGTGCCAGCAGCCAAGGGACAGGGAATCTCTACGAGCAGTACTTC.

The chain joins TRBV3-1 (or the pseudogene TRBV3-2) to TRBJ2-1, with 10 nucleotides matching TRBD1. The CDR3 loop spans 20 amino acids. V dropped 4 bases and J dropped 0; count of bases not matched to a gene: 15. Germline assignment: CDR1 LGHDT and CDR2 YNNKEL (reference sequence). In DNA form, the CDR3 reads TGTGCCAGCAGCCGCCCCCGGGACAGGGGCCTTCTGAGCTCCTACAATGAGCAGTTCTTC. Translated: CASSRPRDRGLLSSYNEQFF.

Only one count was recorded for this clone. V is TRBV11-2 and J is TRBJ1-1; D gene ambiguous. The CDR3 is 13 amino acids. With 0 bases removed from V and 10 bases from J, the gap between germline ends came to 12 bases. Germline V gene lookup returns CDR1 SGHAT and CDR2 FQNNGV. The CDR3 DNA sequence: TGTGCCAGCAGCTTAGATCGGCGCCTGGCAGCTTTCTTT. Translated, it gives CASSLDRRLAAFF.

The chain joins TRBV9 to TRBJ2-2; D gene ambiguous. Germline CDR1 is SGDLS and CDR2 is YYNGEE. Deletions cut 0 bases from V and 5 bases from J, with 8 bases between. The CDR3 is 14 amino acids. CDR3 sequence (DNA): TGTGCCAGCAGCGTAGGGGGTACAACCGGGGAGCTGTTTTTT. Residues: CASSVGGTTGELFF.

The V call is TRBV14, the J call TRBJ1-2; D uncertain. Deletions cut 4 bases from V and 3 bases from J, with 9 bases between. Per the germline V gene, CDR1 is SGHDN and CDR2 is FVKESK. There are 13 residues in the CDR3. The CDR3 reads CASSLEGYYGYTF. Written as DNA, the CDR3 is TGTGCCAGCAGCCTAGAAGGTTACTATGGCTACACCTTC. Together with reference TRBV14 and TRBJ1-2, the CDR3 gives the full variable domain: EAGVTQFPSHSVIEKGQTVTLRCDPISGHDNLYWYRRVMGKEIKFLLHFVKESKQDESGMPNNRFLAERTGGTYSTLKVQPAELEDSGVYFCASSLEGYYGYTFGSGTRLTVV.

The chain combines TRBV5-5 with TRBJ2-3; D possibly uses TRBD1 or TRBD2 (5 bases each). Trimming took 4 bases from V and 0 from J, leaving 15 bases between them. In germline, CDR1 is SGHKS, CDR2 YYEKEE (reference sequence). There are 16 residues in the CDR3. CDR3 DNA sequence: TGTGCCAGCAGCCGGGACGCCAGCCGTAGCACAGATACGCAGTATTTT. Translated, it gives CASSRDASRSTDTQYF.

This clone was picked up one time. This sequence joins TRBV27 and TRBJ2-7; TRBD1 aligns across 10 bases. V shed 5 bases and J 3 bases; nucleotides not matched to a gene: 4. The CDR3 contains 14 residues. Germline CDR1 reads MNHEY; CDR2 reads SMNVEV (reference sequence). For the CDR3, the DNA is TGTGCCAGCAGTCCAGGGACAGGGGTCTACGAGCAGTACGTC. Residues: CASSPGTGVYEQYV.

This rearrangement joins TRBV18 to TRBJ2-7, with a weak D call TRBD1 (6 bases). CDR1 and CDR2 from the germline V gene are KGHSH and LQKENI. This CDR3 comprises 15 residues. Trimming took off 3 bases at V and 6 bases at J, with 18 bases between the two ends. CDR3 residues: CASSPGGGFSREQYV. CDR3 sequence (DNA): TGTGCCAGCTCACCCGGTGGGGGCTTCAGTCGCGAGCAGTACGTC.

J is TRBJ2-2 and V is TRBV2; 8 bases are shared with TRBD1. In germline, CDR1 is SNHLY, CDR2 FYNNEI. The ends lost 7 bases at V and 7 bases at J; junction bases unmatched: 8. The CDR3 sequence is 14 residues long. CDR3 protein: CASKETGVGGELFF. As DNA, the CDR3 is TGTGCCAGCAAGGAGACAGGGGTTGGCGGGGAGCTGTTTTTT.

The V call is TRBV2, the J call TRBJ1-6; a weak D match, TRBD1 (6 bases). Trimming left V 10 bases short and J 7 bases short, with 14 bases between. Germline-derived CDR1 and CDR2 are SNHLY and FYNNEI. The CDR3 covers 13 residues. The DNA of the CDR3 is TGTGCCACCCGGGGGGCCCGAAATTCACCCCTCCACTTT. Protein: CATRGARNSPLHF.

The rearrangement links TRBV2 to TRBJ1-1; D is perhaps TRBD1 (5 bases). CDR1 is SNHLY, CDR2 FYNNEI, per germline. The CDR3 is 15 residues long. Trimming cost V 6 bases and J 0 bases, with 14 bases left between them. This CDR3 reads CASRGDQVMNTEAFF. In nucleotides, the CDR3 is TGTGCCAGCAGGGGGGATCAGGTTATGAACACTGAAGCTTTCTTT.

The chain uses TRBV12-3 or TRBV12-4 and TRBJ2-1, with D hard to call. The CDR3 totals 13 residues. V was clipped by 5 bases and J by 2 bases, with 7 bases between them. CDR3 region: CASSGFTYNEQFF. CDR3 nucleotide sequence: TGTGCCAGCAGTGGATTCACCTACAATGAGCAGTTCTTC.

The chain has TRBV19 and TRBJ2-7; no definite D call. This CDR3 comprises 13 residues. V lost 1 base and J lost 6, with 10 bases in between. Germline V lookup: CDR1 LNHDA, CDR2 SQIVND (reference sequence). CDR3 in amino acids: CASSIGRQSEQYF. DNA for the CDR3: TGTGCCAGTAGTATAGGCAGGCAGTCCGAGCAGTACTTC.

The rearrangement joins TRBV18 to TRBJ1-3, with D perhaps TRBD1 (5 bases). CDR1 is KGHSH, CDR2 LQKENI, per germline. The CDR3 is made up of 17 amino acids. The V and J ends lost 5 bases and 0 bases respectively, with 17 bases between them. This CDR3 is CASSKRQIDDSGNTIYF. As DNA, the CDR3 is TGTGCCAGCTCAAAGCGACAGATTGACGACTCTGGAAACACCATATATTTT.

The V gene is TRBV10-2, the J gene TRBJ1-5; D may be TRBD1 (5 bases). V lost 4 bases and J 7 bases, leaving 11 bases between the germline ends. From germline, CDR1 is WSHSY and CDR2 SAAADI. The CDR3 is 13 residues long. This CDR3 reads CASSAGYGQPQHF. CDR3 coding DNA: TGCGCCAGCAGTGCAGGGTACGGACAGCCCCAGCATTTT.